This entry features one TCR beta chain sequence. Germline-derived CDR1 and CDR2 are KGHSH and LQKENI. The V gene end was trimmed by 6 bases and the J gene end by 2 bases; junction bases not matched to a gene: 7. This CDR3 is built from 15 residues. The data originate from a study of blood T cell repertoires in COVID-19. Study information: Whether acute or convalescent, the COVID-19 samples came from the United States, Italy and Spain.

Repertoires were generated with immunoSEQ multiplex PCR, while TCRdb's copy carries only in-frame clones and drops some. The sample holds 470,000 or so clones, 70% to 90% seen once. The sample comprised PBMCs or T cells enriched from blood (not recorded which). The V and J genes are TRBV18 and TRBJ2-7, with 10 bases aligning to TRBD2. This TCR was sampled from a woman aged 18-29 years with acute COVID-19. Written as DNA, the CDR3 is TGTGCCAGCTCCCGCGGACTAGCGGAGACCTACGAGCAGTACTTC. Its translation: CASSRGLAETYEQYF.